These 31 T cell receptor beta chains came from one sample sequenced in a study of blood T cell repertoires in COVID-19. TCRdb's copy holds only in-frame clones and misses some; the assay was immunoSEQ multiplex PCR. This table holds 200,000 to 300,000 clones, around 88% found once. Sequencing input: peripheral blood. Source of these receptors: a man older than 75 with acute or convalescent COVID-19.

The chain uses TRBV7-9 and TRBJ1-1; D is undetermined. Germline CDR1 SEHNR, CDR2 FQNEAQ (reference sequence). V lost 5 bases, J lost 7 bases, and 8 bases lay in between. The CDR3 runs 11 residues. The CDR3 coding sequence is TGTGCCAGCAGCAAGCAAAGTGAAGCTTTCTTT. It translates to CASSKQSEAFF.

The genes are TRBV4-1 and TRBJ1-4; D gene uncertain. Germline loops: CDR1 MGHRA, CDR2 YSYEKL. Trimming removed 0 bases at V and 0 bases at J, with 11 bases between. The CDR3 contains 17 residues. The CDR3: CASSQDRTTATNEKLFF. The DNA of the CDR3 is TGCGCCAGCAGCCAAGATAGGACTACTGCAACTAATGAAAAACTGTTTTTT.

The chain employs TRBV3-1 (or the pseudogene TRBV3-2) and TRBJ2-1; 7 positions agree with TRBD2. The CDR3 is made up of 13 amino acids. The germline CDR1 and CDR2 sequences are LGHDT and YNNKEL (reference sequence). V shed 7 bases and J 6 bases; nucleotides not matched to a gene: 6. CDR3 protein: CASNSLAANEQFF. DNA of the CDR3: TGTGCCAGCAACTCCCTAGCGGCCAATGAGCAGTTCTTC.

V and J are TRBV5-1 and TRBJ1-1; a possible D gene is TRBD1 (5 bases). The CDR3 loop spans 14 amino acids. V dropped 4 bases and J dropped 2 bases, with 12 bases sitting between them. Germline lookup yields CDR1 SGHRS and CDR2 YFSETQ. DNA of the CDR3: TGCGCCAGCAGCCTTCGACAGCCTAACACTGAAGCTTTCTTT. This codes for CASSLRQPNTEAFF.

The rearrangement links TRBV2 to TRBJ2-5, with D maybe TRBD2 (6 bases). Trimming pared 3 bases from V and 4 bases from J, leaving 18 bases between. Germline loops: CDR1 SNHLY, CDR2 FYNNEI. This CDR3 is 16 amino acids long. The CDR3 DNA sequence: TGTGCCAGCAGTGATGGCGTGTTGCGGGGCCGAGAGACCCAGTACTTC. This encodes CASSDGVLRGRETQYF.

The chain carries TRBV20-1 and TRBJ2-3; D gene unclear. The CDR3 has 10 residues. The V gene's germline CDR1 is DFQATT and CDR2 SNEGSKA (reference sequence). Between the trimmed V and J ends, which lost 8 bases and 6 bases, there was a span of 9 bases. Here the CDR3 DNA reads TGCAGTCCAGTCGGGGATACGCAGTATTTT. Its protein is CSPVGDTQYF.

This clone has just one count. V gene TRBV2 combines with J gene TRBJ2-7; 10 nucleotides align to TRBD2. The ends lost 4 bases at V and 6 bases at J; junction bases unmatched: 9. CDR3 length equals 15 residues. The germline gives CDR1 SNHLY, CDR2 FYNNEI. The CDR3 loop reads CASSVTSGRAGEQYF. CDR3 nucleotides: TGTGCCAGCAGTGTGACCAGCGGGAGGGCCGGCGAGCAGTACTTC.

The chain links TRBV7-8 to TRBJ1-2; 8 nucleotides line up with TRBD1. The CDR3 totals 15 residues. J was trimmed by 5 bases and V by 4 bases; bases with no gene match: 9. Germline V CDR1 and CDR2: SGHVS, FQNEAQ. The CDR3 spells CASSSRQGRNYGYTF. Written as DNA, the CDR3 is TGTGCCAGCAGCTCAAGACAGGGGCGAAATTATGGCTACACCTTC.

This clone was recorded only once. The genes are TRBV2 and TRBJ2-5; 10 bases fit TRBD1. Germline V gene sequence: CDR1 SNHLY, CDR2 FYNNEI. Unmatched junction bases numbered 2, after V lost 5 bases and J lost 5 bases. This CDR3 is 13 amino acids long. The CDR3 reads CASSRDRGETQYF. In DNA, the CDR3 is TGTGCCAGCAGTAGGGACAGGGGCGAGACCCAGTACTTC.

This chain joins TRBV9 and TRBJ2-7, with 7 bases identical to TRBD1. This CDR3 contains 15 residues. Germline V lookup: CDR1 SGDLS, CDR2 YYNGEE. With 4 bases clipped from V and 2 bases from J, the junction kept 9 bases outside the gene matches. This chain's CDR3 is CASSPTGTETYEQYF. CDR3 in DNA: TGTGCCAGCAGCCCCACAGGGACAGAGACCTACGAGCAGTACTTC.

The chain employs TRBV29-1 and TRBJ1-2, with D hard to call. This CDR3 is built from 13 residues. Germline V gene sequence: CDR1 SQVTM, CDR2 ANQGSEA. Trimming removed 5 bases at V and 3 bases at J, with 13 bases between. CDR3 sequence reads: CSVSLVGDYGYTF. Here the CDR3 DNA reads TGCAGCGTTTCTCTGGTGGGCGACTATGGCTACACCTTC. Variable domain in full (rest from reference TRBV29-1 and TRBJ1-2): SAVISQKPSRDICQRGTSLTIQCQVDSQVTMMFWYRQQPGQSLTLIATANQGSEATYESGFVIDKFPISRPNLTFSTLTVSNMSPEDSSIYLCSVSLVGDYGYTFGSGTRLTVV.

Here the CDR3 reads CASSPGQGLSNQPQHF. CDR3 nucleotides: TGTGCCAGCAGCCCAGGACAGGGTTTAAGTAATCAGCCCCAGCATTTT. This sequence joins TRBV11-2 and TRBJ1-5, with 8 nucleotides matching TRBD1. The CDR3 extends over 16 amino acids. The V gene end was trimmed by 5 bases and the J gene end by 4 bases; junction bases not matched to a gene: 10. CDR1 is SGHAT, CDR2 FQNNGV, per germline.

The chain combines TRBV19 with TRBJ2-5; 9 bases line up with TRBD2. CDR1 LNHDA and CDR2 SQIVND come from the germline V gene (reference sequence). The CDR3 is 15 residues long. Trimming at V came to 3 bases and at J to 5 bases, leaving 7 bases not matched to a gene. The CDR3 is CASSMGLAGLETQYF. The CDR3 DNA sequence: TGTGCCAGTAGTATGGGGCTAGCGGGGTTGGAGACCCAGTACTTC.

This sequence joins TRBV19 and TRBJ2-7; 10 nucleotides match TRBD2. This CDR3 has 18 residues. The V segment lost 6 bases and the J segment 4 bases; nucleotides outside the gene matches: 18. From germline, CDR1 is LNHDA and CDR2 SQIVND (reference sequence). The CDR3 here is CASSRKAASGRDRYEQYF. The CDR3 DNA is TGTGCCAGTAGCCGAAAAGCGGCTAGCGGGAGAGATAGGTACGAGCAGTACTTC. Filled out from reference TRBV19 and TRBJ2-7, the complete variable domain reads DGGITQSPKYLFRKEGQNVTLSCEQNLNHDAMYWYRQDPGQGLRLIYYSQIVNDFQKGDIAEGYSVSREKKESFPLTVTSAQKNPTAFYLCASSRKAASGRDRYEQYFGPGTRLTVT.

This sequence joins TRBV4-1 and TRBJ2-3, with TRBD2 matching over 9 bases. The ends lost 1 base at V and 0 bases at J; junction bases unmatched: 5. Germline-derived CDR1 and CDR2 are MGHRA and YSYEKL. CDR3 length: 17 amino acids. The CDR3 DNA sequence: TGCGCCAGCAGCCAAGCCCCAGCGGGGGGTAGCACAGATACGCAGTATTTT. It is translated as CASSQAPAGGSTDTQYF.

The genes are TRBV18 and TRBJ2-2; TRBD2 might be the D (6 bases). This CDR3 region has 13 residues. The V end was cut by 6 bases, the J end by 6 bases, with 11 bases between. CDR1 and CDR2 from the germline V gene are KGHSH and LQKENI. The DNA of the CDR3 is TGTGCCAGCTCCCCGGACTACGCCGGGGAGCTGTTTTTT. Its translation is CASSPDYAGELFF.

This clone was seen a single time. This rearrangement joins TRBV7-2 to TRBJ2-3; 7 bases fit TRBD2. The length of the CDR3 is 14 residues. Losses at the gene ends were 8 bases for V and 0 bases for J; bases not matched to a gene: 5. Germline V gene lookup returns CDR1 SGHTA and CDR2 FQGNSA. CDR3 nucleotide sequence: TGTGCCAGCGTAACTAGCGCCAGCACAGATACGCAGTATTTT. Residues: CASVTSASTDTQYF.

The V and J genes are TRBV9 and TRBJ2-1; 9 bases are shared with TRBD2. The V and J ends lost 10 bases and 7 bases, in that order; junction bases with no gene match: 12. CDR3 size: 14 residues. CDR1 is SGDLS, CDR2 YYNGEE, per germline. In DNA, the CDR3 is TGTGCCTGGGGTAGCGGGAGTGGAAGGAATGAGCAGTTCTTC. Translating gives CAWGSGSGRNEQFF.

In this sample, this clone turned up once. This chain links TRBV10-3 with TRBJ2-5; 13 positions agree with TRBD2. Germline V CDR1 and CDR2: ENHRY, SYGVKD. After removal of 10 bases from V and 2 bases from J, the junction contained 10 bases not matched to a gene. The CDR3 is made up of 16 amino acids. CDR3 amino acids: CASRTSGGPEQETQYF. CDR3 DNA sequence: TGTGCCAGCCGGACTAGCGGGGGCCCGGAACAAGAGACCCAGTACTTC.

The V and J genes are TRBV2 and TRBJ2-6; D ambiguous. Trimming pared 3 bases from V and 8 bases from J, leaving 8 bases between. Per the germline V gene, CDR1 is SNHLY and CDR2 is FYNNEI. The CDR3 length is 13 residues. The CDR3 DNA is TGTGCCAGCAGTGACCAGGTATCCAACGTCCTGACTTTC. Its translation: CASSDQVSNVLTF. The whole variable domain, filled in from reference TRBV2 and TRBJ2-6, reads EPEVTQTPSHQVTQMGQEVILRCVPISNHLYFYWYRQILGQKVEFLVSFYNNEISEKSEIFDDQFSVERPDGSNFTLKIRSTKLEDSAMYFCASSDQVSNVLTFGAGSRLTVL.

This chain links TRBV24-1 with TRBJ2-1, with 8 bases aligning to TRBD1. Trimming at V came to 3 bases and at J to 5 bases, leaving 8 bases not matched to a gene. The CDR3 totals 16 residues. Germline CDR1 KGHDR, CDR2 SFDVKD. The CDR3, as DNA: TGTGCCACCAGTGATCCCCGGGACAGGCACGACAATGAGCAGTTCTTC. Its translation: CATSDPRDRHDNEQFF.

This chain connects TRBV12-3 or TRBV12-4 to TRBJ1-1; TRBD1 is a possible D gene (5 bases). The V end was cut by 7 bases, the J end by 5 bases, with 14 bases between. This CDR3 is built from 13 residues. The CDR3 region has the DNA TGTGCCAGCAAGGACACCAGGCGGACTGAAGCTTTCTTT. Translation gives CASKDTRRTEAFF.

This clone was counted between two and nine times. The V gene is TRBV4-3, the J gene TRBJ1-5, with 7 bases lining up with TRBD1. V gave up 0 bases and J gave up 5 bases; unmatched junction bases: 1. The V gene's germline CDR1 is LGHNA and CDR2 YSLEER. The CDR3 contains 14 residues. The CDR3 bases are TGCGCCAGCAGCCAAGACAGGGGGTATCAGCCCCAGCATTTT. It is translated as CASSQDRGYQPQHF.

This chain links TRBV14 with TRBJ1-3; TRBD1 is a possible D gene (5 bases). The V end lost 1 base, the J end lost 3 bases, and 13 bases lay between the germline ends. Germline V gene sequence: CDR1 SGHDN, CDR2 FVKESK. The CDR3 totals 16 residues. The CDR3 coding sequence is TGTGCCAGCAGCCAAGTAACAGGTTCACTTGGAAACACCATATATTTT. Translation: CASSQVTGSLGNTIYF.

This rearrangement joins TRBV9 to TRBJ1-6; D remains unclear. Germline V lookup: CDR1 SGDLS, CDR2 YYNGEE. This CDR3 is built from 14 residues. Trimming removed 4 bases from V and 8 bases from J, with 13 bases in between. CDR3 DNA: TGTGCCAGCAGCTCCCAGGTCCCCGATTCACCCCTCCACTTT. Translating it yields CASSSQVPDSPLHF.

V usage is TRBV18 and J usage is TRBJ2-5, with no clear D. This CDR3 spans 15 amino acids. Germline CDR1 is KGHSH and CDR2 is LQKENI. Between the trimmed V and J ends, which lost 2 bases and 1 base, there was a span of 11 bases. The CDR3 DNA sequence: TGTGCCAGCTCACCATCCTGGCAAATCCAAGAGACCCAGTACTTC. This sequence encodes CASSPSWQIQETQYF.

This chain links TRBV2 with TRBJ1-4, with D possibly TRBD1 on 5 matching bases. CDR1 is SNHLY and CDR2 is FYNNEI in the germline V gene. This CDR3 is 13 amino acids long. Deletions cut 7 bases from V and 4 bases from J, with 10 bases between. This chain's CDR3 is CASNQGYNEKLFF. Here the CDR3 DNA reads TGTGCCAGCAATCAGGGCTATAATGAAAAACTGTTTTTT.

The chain employs TRBV6-1 and TRBJ1-6, with D maybe TRBD1 (5 bases). Germline V lookup: CDR1 MNHNS, CDR2 SASEGT. V was pared by 1 base and J by 7 bases, with 5 bases between. The CDR3 is 13 residues long. The CDR3 region has the DNA TGTGCCAGCAGTGAAGAGGGGAATTCACCCCTCCACTTT. This translates into CASSEEGNSPLHF.

The J gene is TRBJ2-7, the V gene TRBV28; the D is unclear. The V and J ends lost 5 bases and 3 bases respectively, with 17 bases between them. CDR3 length: 15 residues. Germline CDR1 MDHEN, CDR2 SYDVKM. CDR3 bases: TGTGCCAGCAGTGAAAAGCCCAGGTATGGCTACGAGCAGTACTTC. Translation: CASSEKPRYGYEQYF. Full variable domain (outside the CDR3, taken from reference TRBV28 and TRBJ2-7): DVKVTQSSRYLVKRTGEKVFLECVQDMDHENMFWYRQDPGLGLRLIYFSYDVKMKEKGDIPEGYSVSREKKERFSLILESASTNQTSMYLCASSEKPRYGYEQYFGPGTRLTVT.

CDR3 DNA sequence: TGTGCCACCAGCAGAGAGAAAAGCGGTCAAGAGACCCAGTACTTC. Protein sequence: CATSREKSGQETQYF. This chain joins TRBV15 and TRBJ2-5; possible D gene TRBD2, 5 bases. The CDR3 loop spans 15 amino acids. CDR1 is LNHNV, CDR2 YYDKDF, per germline (reference sequence). The V end was cut by 0 bases, the J end by 2 bases, with 10 bases between. Drawing the rest from reference TRBV15 and TRBJ2-5, the complete variable domain is DAMVIQNPRYQVTQFGKPVTLSCSQTLNHNVMYWYQQKSSQAPKLLFHYYDKDFNNEADTPDNFQSRRPNTSFCFLDIRSPGLGDTAMYLCATSREKSGQETQYFGPGTRLLVL.

V usage is TRBV7-6 and J usage is TRBJ2-3; maybe TRBD1 (6 bases). Trimming took off 5 bases at V and 5 bases at J, with 20 bases between the two ends. Germline V gene sequence: CDR1 SGHVS, CDR2 FNYEAQ. The CDR3 is 16 residues long. CDR3 coding DNA: TGTGCCAGCAGCCCCTCAAGGGACACGGGTGTAGATACGCAGTATTTT. Translation gives CASSPSRDTGVDTQYF. The whole variable domain, remainder taken from reference TRBV7-6 and TRBJ2-3, is GAGVSQSPRYKVTKRGQDVALRCDPISGHVSLYWYRQALGQGPEFLTYFNYEAQQDKSGLPNDRFSAERPEGSISTLTIQRTEQRDSAMYRCASSPSRDTGVDTQYFGPGTRLTVL.